This T cell receptor beta chain was found in a study of a mutant IDH1 vaccine in newly diagnosed glioma. Regarding time point: week 47, end of study. Topical imiquimod accompanied each vaccine dose, which consisted of 300 ug of mutant IDH1 20-mer peptide. The CDR3 extends over 15 amino acids. V shed 3 bases, J shed 5 bases, and the junction held 8 bases outside the gene matches. Per the germline V gene, CDR1 is KGHSH and CDR2 is LQKENI. As concerns this clone: What it recognizes is unknown.

Sequencing was performed with immunoSEQ multiplex PCR; in TCRdb, only in-frame clones are kept and a portion is missing. The repertoire holds roughly 86,000 clones, more than 80% seen once, with more than 4.5% in the top ten. The material was PBMCs, obtained from a glioma patient whose treatment included an IDH1 peptide vaccine. The sequence derives from a man in his forties with glioma. The chain carries TRBV18 and TRBJ1-2; 8 nucleotides align to TRBD1. CDR3 sequence: CASSPSGRQGYGYTF. CDR3 nucleotide sequence: TGTGCCAGCTCACCGTCGGGGAGACAGGGGTATGGCTACACCTTC.